This T cell receptor (beta chain) came from a study of cytomegalovirus exposure and HLA in healthy donors. Deletions cut 1 base from V and 4 bases from J, with 14 bases between. Germline CDR1 is SGHRS and CDR2 is YFSETQ. The CDR3 contains 15 residues. Primers included in the PCR were 60 Vbeta and 13 Jbeta primers. Sequenced by immunoSEQ multiplex PCR; TCRdb stores in-frame clones only, minus some. The sample yields some 140,000 clones, 60% to 85% seen once. This chain connects TRBV5-1 to TRBJ2-5; tentative D call: TRBD2 (6 bases). The clonotype comes from a man aged 18-30 years in good health and CMV-seronegative. Material for sequencing was PBMCs. CDR3 residues: CASSLTGTGGETQYF. CDR3 nucleotides: TGCGCCAGCAGCTTGACCGGGACCGGGGGAGAGACCCAGTACTTC.